Following are 19 T cell receptor beta chains from one sample sequenced in a study of blood T cell repertoires in COVID-19. Clones were read by immunoSEQ multiplex PCR, and TCRdb kept only the in-frame ones, dropping some. Counted here are 14,000 or so clones, over 75% occurring once; the ten biggest clones make up 15%. The sample comprised peripheral blood. All receptors come from a man between 45 and 60 years old with active COVID-19.

This clone was counted once. The gene calls are TRBV9 and TRBJ2-3, with D tentatively TRBD2 (5 bases). The V gene's germline CDR1 is SGDLS and CDR2 YYNGEE. Trimming took 3 bases from V and 3 from J, leaving 17 bases between them. The CDR3 consists of 16 residues. The CDR3 reads CASSGSLGSETDTQYF. DNA of the CDR3: TGTGCCAGCAGCGGCAGTCTGGGTAGCGAAACAGATACGCAGTATTTT.

The gene calls are TRBV6-2 or TRBV6-3 and TRBJ2-1; D is undetermined. The CDR3 spans 16 residues. Trimming removed 0 bases from V and 0 bases from J, with 9 bases in between. Germline V gene lookup returns CDR1 MNHEY and CDR2 SVGEGT. The chain's CDR3 is CASSYSGGFSYNEQFF. Written as DNA, the CDR3 is TGTGCCAGCAGTTACTCTGGCGGTTTCTCCTACAATGAGCAGTTCTTC.

The V and J genes are TRBV27 and TRBJ2-7; 8 nucleotides line up with TRBD1. The CDR3 length is 13 residues. Trimming cost V 2 bases and J 4 bases; bases outside gene matches: 1. Germline assignment: CDR1 MNHEY and CDR2 SMNVEV (reference sequence). CDR3 sequence (DNA): TGTGCCAGCAGTTTAACAGGGGGATACGAGCAGTACTTC. Protein sequence: CASSLTGGYEQYF.

The chain couples TRBV5-1 to TRBJ2-3; 8 bases match TRBD2. The CDR3 sequence is 16 residues long. With V trimmed by 0 bases and J by 2 bases, 5 bases remained unmatched. Germline V gene data show CDR1 as SGHRS and CDR2 as YFSETQ. CDR3 nucleotides: TGCGCCAGCAGCTTGGGAGGACTAGCCAACACAGATACGCAGTATTTT. It is translated as CASSLGGLANTDTQYF.

The chain has TRBV20-1 and TRBJ1-2; 7 positions match TRBD1. Germline CDR1 DFQATT, CDR2 SNEGSKA (reference sequence). Losses at the gene ends were 5 bases for V and 6 bases for J; bases not matched to a gene: 3. This CDR3 has 11 amino acids. The CDR3 nucleotides are TGCAGTGCTCCAGGGGGGAATGGCTACACCTTC. Translated, it gives CSAPGGNGYTF.

This chain connects TRBV7-2 to TRBJ2-7, with D perhaps TRBD2 (6 bases). The CDR3 has 15 amino acids. V lost 3 bases to trimming and J lost 2 bases, with 14 bases between them. The germline V gene encodes CDR1 SGHTA and CDR2 FQGNSA. The chain's CDR3 is CASSFDGRSAYEQYF. CDR3 nucleotides: TGTGCCAGCAGCTTCGACGGGAGAAGCGCCTACGAGCAGTACTTC.

The chain joins TRBV5-1 to TRBJ1-1; D is unclear. In germline, CDR1 is SGHRS, CDR2 YFSETQ. CDR3 length equals 15 residues. V was pared by 4 bases and J by 0 bases, with 13 bases between. CDR3: CASSPLVDMNTEAFF. The CDR3 DNA reads TGCGCCAGCAGCCCGTTAGTAGATATGAACACTGAAGCTTTCTTT.

The CDR3: CASSQVLSMGSGYEQYF. The CDR3 DNA follows: TGCGCCAGCAGCCAAGTATTGTCGATGGGCTCCGGCTACGAGCAGTACTTC. This sequence joins TRBV4-1 and TRBJ2-7; no definite D call. V was pared by 1 base and J by 3 bases, with 19 bases between. The germline CDR1 and CDR2 sequences are MGHRA and YSYEKL. This CDR3 spans 17 amino acids.

J is TRBJ1-2 and V is TRBV12-3 or TRBV12-4, with 9 bases matching TRBD1. The V gene end was trimmed by 5 bases and the J gene end by 7 bases; junction bases not matched to a gene: 5. CDR3 length equals 13 residues. The CDR3: CASSRGTGSGYTF. CDR3 nucleotide sequence: TGTGCCAGCAGTAGAGGGACAGGGTCTGGCTACACCTTC.

V usage is TRBV5-1 and J usage is TRBJ1-1; no firm D call. The V gene's germline CDR1 is SGHRS and CDR2 YFSETQ. The CDR3 consists of 15 residues. Deletions cut 0 bases from V and 4 bases from J, with 13 bases between. The CDR3 reads CASSLVAGIGTEAFF. The CDR3 nucleotides are TGCGCCAGCAGCTTGGTCGCGGGGATTGGCACTGAAGCTTTCTTT.

This clone was seen just once. The chain has TRBV27 and TRBJ2-7; D may be TRBD2 (5 bases). V lost 4 bases, J lost 3 bases, and 13 bases lay in between. Per the germline V gene, CDR1 is MNHEY and CDR2 is SMNVEV (reference sequence). The CDR3 is 14 residues long. The CDR3 nucleotides read TGTGCCAGCAGTTATGGAACTAGAGTCTACGAGCAGTACTTC. This sequence encodes CASSYGTRVYEQYF.

The rearrangement uses TRBV4-2 and TRBJ2-5; D unclear. The germline CDR1 and CDR2 sequences are LGHNA and YNFKEQ. Trimming pared 1 base from V and 4 bases from J, leaving 13 bases between. The CDR3 covers 15 residues. The CDR3 is CASSQVIEARETQYF. As DNA, the CDR3 is TGTGCCAGCAGCCAAGTTATCGAAGCGAGAGAGACCCAGTACTTC.

This chain joins TRBV18 and TRBJ1-5; D not resolved. V was cut by 4 bases and J by 1 base, with 11 bases left in between. There are 15 residues in the CDR3. Germline V gives CDR1 KGHSH, CDR2 LQKENI. The CDR3 region is CASSLGLRSNQPQHF. CDR3 nucleotides: TGTGCCAGCTCACTAGGCTTGCGGAGCAATCAGCCCCAGCATTTT.

The chain uses TRBV6-5 and TRBJ2-7; 11 bases line up with TRBD2. V lost 6 bases to trimming and J lost 4 bases; unmatched junction nucleotides: 8. Per the germline V gene, CDR1 is MNHEY and CDR2 is SVGAGI. The CDR3 loop spans 15 amino acids. The CDR3 reads CASSITSGSAYEQYF. In DNA form, the CDR3 reads TGTGCCAGCAGCATTACTAGCGGGAGTGCTTACGAGCAGTACTTC.

This clone showed up just a few times. V gene TRBV6-2 or TRBV6-3 combines with J gene TRBJ1-5; 9 nucleotides agree with TRBD1. The CDR3 totals 16 residues. The germline V gene has CDR1 MNHEY and CDR2 SVGEGT. V lost 2 bases to trimming and J lost 6 bases; unmatched junction nucleotides: 8. DNA of the CDR3: TGTGCCAGCAGTTACAAACAGGGGGCAGAGGTTCAGCCCCAGCATTTT. Translation: CASSYKQGAEVQPQHF.

This clone appeared a single time. The chain combines TRBV10-3 with TRBJ1-5; 8 nucleotides match TRBD1. Germline-derived CDR1 and CDR2 are ENHRY and SYGVKD. Trimming cost V 3 bases and J 5 bases; bases outside gene matches: 6. There are 15 residues in the CDR3. The CDR3 loop reads CAISDSDRGYQPQHF. For the CDR3, the DNA is TGTGCCATCAGTGATTCAGACAGGGGTTATCAGCCCCAGCATTTT.

The J gene is TRBJ2-7, the V gene TRBV10-3; 9 bases are a match to TRBD2. V shed 2 bases, J shed 8 bases, and the junction held 13 bases outside the gene matches. CDR1 is ENHRY and CDR2 is SYGVKD in the germline V gene. There are 16 residues in the CDR3. The CDR3 reads CAISERAGGLEIKQYF. The CDR3 bases are TGTGCCATCAGTGAGAGGGCGGGAGGGCTCGAGATTAAGCAGTACTTC.

The chain links TRBV6-1 to TRBJ2-5, with TRBD1 identical over 7 bases. Per the germline V gene, CDR1 is MNHNS and CDR2 is SASEGT. This CDR3 spans 18 amino acids. Trimming at V came to 2 bases and at J to 2 bases, leaving 14 bases not matched to a gene. Here the CDR3 DNA reads TGTGCCAGCAGTGAACTACTGAATAAAGGCAGGGGGCAAGAGACCCAGTACTTC. As protein: CASSELLNKGRGQETQYF.

This chain uses TRBV7-2 with TRBJ2-2; perhaps TRBD2 as D (5 bases). This CDR3 has 15 amino acids. V lost 2 bases and J lost 6, with 13 bases in between. Germline V gene data show CDR1 as SGHTA and CDR2 as FQGNSA. CDR3 protein: CASSLTLGSPGELFF. CDR3 bases: TGTGCCAGCAGCTTAACCTTAGGGAGCCCCGGGGAGCTGTTTTTT.